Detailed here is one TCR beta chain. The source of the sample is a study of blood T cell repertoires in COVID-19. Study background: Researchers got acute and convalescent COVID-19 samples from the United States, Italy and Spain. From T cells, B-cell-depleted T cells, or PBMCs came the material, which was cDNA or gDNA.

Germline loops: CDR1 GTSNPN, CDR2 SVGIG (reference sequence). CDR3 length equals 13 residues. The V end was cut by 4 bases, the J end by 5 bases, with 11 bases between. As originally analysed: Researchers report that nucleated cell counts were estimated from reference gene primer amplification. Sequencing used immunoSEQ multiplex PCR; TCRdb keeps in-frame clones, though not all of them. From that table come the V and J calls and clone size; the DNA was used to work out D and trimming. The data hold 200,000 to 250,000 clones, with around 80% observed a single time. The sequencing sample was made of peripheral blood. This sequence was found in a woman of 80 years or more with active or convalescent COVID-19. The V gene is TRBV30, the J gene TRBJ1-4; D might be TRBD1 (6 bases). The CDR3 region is CAWTTGYNEKLFF. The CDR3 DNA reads TGTGCCTGGACCACAGGGTACAATGAAAAACTGTTTTTT.